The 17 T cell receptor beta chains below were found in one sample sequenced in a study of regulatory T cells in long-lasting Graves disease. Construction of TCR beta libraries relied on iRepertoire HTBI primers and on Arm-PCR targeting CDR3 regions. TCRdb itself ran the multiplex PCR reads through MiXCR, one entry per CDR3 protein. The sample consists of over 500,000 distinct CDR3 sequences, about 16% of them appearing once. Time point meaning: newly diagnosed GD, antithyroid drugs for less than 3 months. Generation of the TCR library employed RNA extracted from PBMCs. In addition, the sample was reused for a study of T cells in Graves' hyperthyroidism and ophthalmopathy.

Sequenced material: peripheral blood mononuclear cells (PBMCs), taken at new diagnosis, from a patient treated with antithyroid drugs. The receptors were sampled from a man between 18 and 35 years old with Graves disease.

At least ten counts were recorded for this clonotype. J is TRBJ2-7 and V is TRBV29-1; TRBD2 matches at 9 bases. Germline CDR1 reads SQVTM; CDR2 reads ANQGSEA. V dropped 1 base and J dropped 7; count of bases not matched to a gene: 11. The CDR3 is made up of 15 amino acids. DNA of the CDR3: TGCAGCGTTGAAGCGTCCTTAGCGGGAGTGGAAGAGCAGTACTTC. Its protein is CSVEASLAGVEEQYF.

The CDR3 nucleotides are TGTGCCTCCTCGACAGGGACTAGCAATCAGCCCCAGCATTTT. Translation: CASSTGTSNQPQHF. This rearrangement joins TRBV30 to TRBJ1-5; 7 nucleotides align to TRBD1. Germline V gene sequence: CDR1 GTSNPN, CDR2 SVGIG (reference sequence). The CDR3 spans 14 residues. V was pared by 7 bases and J by 0 bases, with 6 bases of the junction left unmatched.

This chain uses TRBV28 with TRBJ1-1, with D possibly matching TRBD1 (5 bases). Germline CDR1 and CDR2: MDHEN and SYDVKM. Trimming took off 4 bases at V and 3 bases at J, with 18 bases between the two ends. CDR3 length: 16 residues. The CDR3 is CASSSLGTARDTEAFF. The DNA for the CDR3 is TGTGCCAGCAGTTCCCTTGGGACGGCCCGGGACACTGAAGCTTTCTTT.

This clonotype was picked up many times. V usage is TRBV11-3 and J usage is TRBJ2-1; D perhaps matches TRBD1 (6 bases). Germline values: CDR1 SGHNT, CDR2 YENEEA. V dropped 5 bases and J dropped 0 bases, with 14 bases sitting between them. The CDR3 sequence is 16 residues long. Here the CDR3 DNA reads TGTGCCAGCAGCCGTAGCACAGGGAGCTCCTACAATGAGCAGTTCTTC. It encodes CASSRSTGSSYNEQFF.

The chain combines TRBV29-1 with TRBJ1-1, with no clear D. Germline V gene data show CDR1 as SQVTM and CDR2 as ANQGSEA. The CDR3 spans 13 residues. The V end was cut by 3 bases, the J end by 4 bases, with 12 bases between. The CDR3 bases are TGCAGCGTTGATGGCAGGTGGGGCACTGAAGCTTTCTTT. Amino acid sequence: CSVDGRWGTEAFF.

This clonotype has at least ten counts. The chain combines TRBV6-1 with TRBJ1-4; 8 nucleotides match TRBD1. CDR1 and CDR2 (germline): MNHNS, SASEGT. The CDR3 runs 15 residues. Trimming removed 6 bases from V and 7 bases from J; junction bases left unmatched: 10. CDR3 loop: CASSSQGARGEKLFF. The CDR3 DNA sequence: TGTGCCAGCAGCTCCCAGGGGGCTAGGGGTGAAAAACTGTTTTTT.

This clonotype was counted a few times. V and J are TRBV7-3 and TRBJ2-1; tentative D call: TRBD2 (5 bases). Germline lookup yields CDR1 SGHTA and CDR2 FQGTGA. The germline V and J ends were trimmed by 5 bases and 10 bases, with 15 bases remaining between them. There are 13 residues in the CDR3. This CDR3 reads CASSLYRTGEQFF. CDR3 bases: TGTGCCAGCAGCCTGTATCGGACGGGGGAGCAGTTCTTC.

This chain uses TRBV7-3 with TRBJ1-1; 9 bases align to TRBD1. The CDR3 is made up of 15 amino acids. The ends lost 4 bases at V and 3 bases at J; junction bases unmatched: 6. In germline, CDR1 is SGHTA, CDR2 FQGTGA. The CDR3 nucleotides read TGTGCCAGCAGCTCGATGGGACAGGGATACACTGAAGCTTTCTTT. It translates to CASSSMGQGYTEAFF.

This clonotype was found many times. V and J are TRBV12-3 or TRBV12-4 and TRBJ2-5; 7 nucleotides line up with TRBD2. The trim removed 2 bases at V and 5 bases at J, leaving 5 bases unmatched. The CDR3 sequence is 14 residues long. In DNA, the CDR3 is TGTGCCAGCAGTTTACCAGGGAGGGAGGAGACCCAGTACTTC. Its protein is CASSLPGREETQYF.

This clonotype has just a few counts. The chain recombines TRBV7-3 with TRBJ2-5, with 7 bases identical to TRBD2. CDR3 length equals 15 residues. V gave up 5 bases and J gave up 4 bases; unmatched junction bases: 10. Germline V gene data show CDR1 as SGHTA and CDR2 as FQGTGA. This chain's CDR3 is CASSPGGAGRETQYF. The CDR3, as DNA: TGTGCCAGCAGCCCCGGGGGAGCGGGACGAGAGACCCAGTACTTC.

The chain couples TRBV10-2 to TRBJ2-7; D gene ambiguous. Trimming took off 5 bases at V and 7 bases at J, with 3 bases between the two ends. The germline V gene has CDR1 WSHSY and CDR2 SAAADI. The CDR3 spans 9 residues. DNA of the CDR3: TGCGCCAGCAGTTCAGAGCAGTACTTC. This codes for CASSSEQYF.

The CDR3 DNA reads TGTGCCAGCAGCTTAGCTTCCAGGGCCCGGATTAACACCGGGGAGCTGTTTTTT. Translated: CASSLASRARINTGELFF. The rearrangement uses TRBV11-2 and TRBJ2-2; weak D call: TRBD1 (5 bases). CDR3 length: 18 amino acids. The germline V gene encodes CDR1 SGHAT and CDR2 FQNNGV. Trimming shortened V by 1 base and J by 2 bases, and 17 bases separated the two germline ends.

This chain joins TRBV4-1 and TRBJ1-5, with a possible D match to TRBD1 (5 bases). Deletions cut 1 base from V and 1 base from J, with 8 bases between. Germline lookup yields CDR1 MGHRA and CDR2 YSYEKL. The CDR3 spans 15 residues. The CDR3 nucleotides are TGCGCCAGCAGCCAAGCTGAGGGGAGCAATCAGCCCCAGCATTTT. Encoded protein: CASSQAEGSNQPQHF.

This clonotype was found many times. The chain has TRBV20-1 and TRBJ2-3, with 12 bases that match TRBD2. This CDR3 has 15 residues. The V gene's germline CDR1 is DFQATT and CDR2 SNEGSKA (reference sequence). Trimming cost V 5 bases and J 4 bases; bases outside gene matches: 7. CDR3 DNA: TGCAGTGCTCTAGCGGGAGGGCCTTGGGCAGATACGCAGTATTTT. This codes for CSALAGGPWADTQYF.

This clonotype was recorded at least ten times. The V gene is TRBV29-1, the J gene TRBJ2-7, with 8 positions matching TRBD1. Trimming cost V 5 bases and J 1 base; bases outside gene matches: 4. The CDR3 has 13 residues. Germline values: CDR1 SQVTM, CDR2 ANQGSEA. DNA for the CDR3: TGCAGCGTTCACCGGACAGGGTCCTACGAGCAGTACTTC. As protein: CSVHRTGSYEQYF.

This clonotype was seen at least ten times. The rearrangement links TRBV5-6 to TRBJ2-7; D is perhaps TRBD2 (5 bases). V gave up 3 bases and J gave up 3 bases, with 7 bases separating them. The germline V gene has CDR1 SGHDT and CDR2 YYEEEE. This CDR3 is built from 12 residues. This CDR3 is CASSSRDYEQYF. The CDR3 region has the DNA TGTGCCAGCAGCTCCCGGGACTACGAGCAGTACTTC.

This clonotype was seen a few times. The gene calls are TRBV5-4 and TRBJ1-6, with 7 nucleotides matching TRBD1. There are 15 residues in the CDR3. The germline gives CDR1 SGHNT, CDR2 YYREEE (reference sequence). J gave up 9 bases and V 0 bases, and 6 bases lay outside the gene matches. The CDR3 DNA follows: TGTGCCAGCAGCTTGGATCCGGGACAGCTTTCACCCCTCCACTTT. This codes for CASSLDPGQLSPLHF. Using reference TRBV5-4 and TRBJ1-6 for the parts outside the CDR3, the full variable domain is ETGVTQSPTHLIKTRGQQVTLRCSSQSGHNTVSWYQQALGQGPQFIFQYYREEENGRGNFPPRFSGLQFPNYSSELNVNALELDDSALYLCASSLDPGQLSPLHFGNGTRLTVT.